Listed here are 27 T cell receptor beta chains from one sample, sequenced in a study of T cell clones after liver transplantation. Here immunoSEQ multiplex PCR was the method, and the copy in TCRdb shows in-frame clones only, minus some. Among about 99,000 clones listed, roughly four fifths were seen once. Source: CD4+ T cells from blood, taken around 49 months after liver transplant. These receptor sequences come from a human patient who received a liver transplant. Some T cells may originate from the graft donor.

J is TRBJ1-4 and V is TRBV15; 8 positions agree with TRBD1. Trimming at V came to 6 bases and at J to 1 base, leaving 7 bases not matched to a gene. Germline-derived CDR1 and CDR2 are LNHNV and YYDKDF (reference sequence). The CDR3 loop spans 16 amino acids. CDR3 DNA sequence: TGTGCCACCAGTAAGAAAGGGACAGGAACTAATGAAAAACTGTTTTTT. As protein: CATSKKGTGTNEKLFF.

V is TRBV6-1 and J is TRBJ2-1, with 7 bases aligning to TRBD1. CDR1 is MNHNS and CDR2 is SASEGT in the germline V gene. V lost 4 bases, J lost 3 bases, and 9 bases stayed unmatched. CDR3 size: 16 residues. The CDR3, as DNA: TGTGCCAGCAGTGCCTCGATAGGGGGCTTCTACAATGAGCAGTTCTTC. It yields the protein CASSASIGGFYNEQFF.

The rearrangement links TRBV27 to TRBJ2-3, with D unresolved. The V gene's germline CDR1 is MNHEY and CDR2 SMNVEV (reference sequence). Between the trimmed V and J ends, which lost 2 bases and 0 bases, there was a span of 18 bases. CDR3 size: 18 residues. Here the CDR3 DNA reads TGTGCCAGCAGTTTAAGGCCAGGTGGGCTATCTAGCACAGATACGCAGTATTTT. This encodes CASSLRPGGLSSTDTQYF.

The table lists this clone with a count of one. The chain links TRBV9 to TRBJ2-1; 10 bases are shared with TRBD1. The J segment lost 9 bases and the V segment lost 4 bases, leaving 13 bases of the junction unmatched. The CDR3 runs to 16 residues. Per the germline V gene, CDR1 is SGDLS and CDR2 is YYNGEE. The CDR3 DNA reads TGTGCCAGCAGCCTAACGACAGGGGGCCAGGACGGTGAGCAGTTCTTC. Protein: CASSLTTGGQDGEQFF.

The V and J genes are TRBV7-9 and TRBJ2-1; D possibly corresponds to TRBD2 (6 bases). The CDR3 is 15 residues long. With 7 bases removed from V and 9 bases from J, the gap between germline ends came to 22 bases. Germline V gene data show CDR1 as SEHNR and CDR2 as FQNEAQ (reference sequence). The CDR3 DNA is TGTGCCAGCACCCCCCCCGGGAGAAGTTCAGGTGAGCAGTTCTTC. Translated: CASTPPGRSSGEQFF. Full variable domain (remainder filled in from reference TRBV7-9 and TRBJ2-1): DTGVSQNPRHKITKRGQNVTFRCDPISEHNRLYWYRQTLGQGPEFLTYFQNEAQLEKSRLLSDRFSAERPKGSFSTLEIQRTEQGDSAMYLCASTPPGRSSGEQFFGPGTRLTVL.

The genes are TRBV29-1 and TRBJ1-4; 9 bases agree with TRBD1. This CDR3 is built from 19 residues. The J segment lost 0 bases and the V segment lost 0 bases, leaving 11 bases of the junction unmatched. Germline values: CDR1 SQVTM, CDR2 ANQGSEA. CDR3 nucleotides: TGCAGCGTTGAAGATACAAGGGGGACAGGGTTTGCAACTAATGAAAAACTGTTTTTT. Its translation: CSVEDTRGTGFATNEKLFF.

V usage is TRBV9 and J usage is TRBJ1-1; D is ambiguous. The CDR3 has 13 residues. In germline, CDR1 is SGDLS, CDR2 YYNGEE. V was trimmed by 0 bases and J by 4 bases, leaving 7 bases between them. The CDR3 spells CASSVGGFTEAFF. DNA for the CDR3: TGTGCCAGCAGCGTAGGGGGTTTCACTGAAGCTTTCTTT.

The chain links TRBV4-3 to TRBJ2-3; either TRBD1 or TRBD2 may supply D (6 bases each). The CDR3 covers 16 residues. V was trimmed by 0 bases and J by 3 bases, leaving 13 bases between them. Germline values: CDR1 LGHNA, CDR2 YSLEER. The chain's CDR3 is CASSQESGATTDTQYF. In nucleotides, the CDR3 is TGCGCCAGCAGCCAAGAGTCGGGGGCGACAACAGATACGCAGTATTTT.

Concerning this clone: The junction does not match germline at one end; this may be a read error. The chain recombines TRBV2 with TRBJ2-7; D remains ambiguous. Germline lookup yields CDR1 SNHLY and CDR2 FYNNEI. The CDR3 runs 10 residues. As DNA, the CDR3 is TGTGCCAGCAGTTTATCTAGATTGCGCTTC. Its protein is CASSLSRLRF.

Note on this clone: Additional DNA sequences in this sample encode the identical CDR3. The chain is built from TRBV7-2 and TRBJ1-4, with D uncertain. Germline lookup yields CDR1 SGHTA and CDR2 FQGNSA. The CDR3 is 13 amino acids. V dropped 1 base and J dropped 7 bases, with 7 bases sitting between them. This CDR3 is CASSLGAFEKLFF. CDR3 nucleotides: TGTGCCAGCAGCTTAGGGGCCTTTGAAAAACTGTTTTTT.

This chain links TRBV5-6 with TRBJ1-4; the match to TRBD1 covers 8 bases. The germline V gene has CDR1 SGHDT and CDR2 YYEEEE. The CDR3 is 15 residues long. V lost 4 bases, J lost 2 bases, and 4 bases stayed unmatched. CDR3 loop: CASSNGQGTNEKLFF. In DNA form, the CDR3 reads TGTGCCAGCAGCAACGGACAGGGTACTAATGAAAAACTGTTTTTT.

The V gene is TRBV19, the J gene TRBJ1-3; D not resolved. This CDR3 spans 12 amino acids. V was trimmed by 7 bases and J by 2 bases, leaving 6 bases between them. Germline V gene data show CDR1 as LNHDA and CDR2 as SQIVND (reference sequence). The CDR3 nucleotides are TGTGCCAGTAAGGGCCCTGGAAACACCATATATTTT. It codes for CASKGPGNTIYF.

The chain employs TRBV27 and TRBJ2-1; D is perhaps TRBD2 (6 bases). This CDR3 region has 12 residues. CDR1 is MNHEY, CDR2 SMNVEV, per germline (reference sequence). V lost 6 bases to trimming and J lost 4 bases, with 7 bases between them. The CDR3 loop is CASSRGYNEQFF. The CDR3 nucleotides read TGTGCCAGCAGCCGGGGGTACAATGAGCAGTTCTTC.

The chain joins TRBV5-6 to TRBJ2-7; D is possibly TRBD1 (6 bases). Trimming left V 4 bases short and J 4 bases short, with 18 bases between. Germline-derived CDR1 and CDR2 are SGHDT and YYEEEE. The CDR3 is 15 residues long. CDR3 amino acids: CASSPPSAGAYEQYF. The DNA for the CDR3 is TGTGCCAGCAGCCCCCCCTCGGCAGGGGCATACGAGCAGTACTTC.

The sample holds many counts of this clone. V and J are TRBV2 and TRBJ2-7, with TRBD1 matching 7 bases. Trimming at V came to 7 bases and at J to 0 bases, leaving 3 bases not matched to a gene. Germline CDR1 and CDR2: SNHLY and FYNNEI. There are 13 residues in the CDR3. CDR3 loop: CASTWDSSYEQYF. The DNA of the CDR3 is TGTGCCAGCACGTGGGACAGCTCCTACGAGCAGTACTTC.

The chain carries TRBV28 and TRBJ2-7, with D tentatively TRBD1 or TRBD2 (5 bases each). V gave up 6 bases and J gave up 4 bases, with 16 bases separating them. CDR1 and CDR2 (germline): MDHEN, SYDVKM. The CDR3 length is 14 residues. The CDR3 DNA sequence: TGTGCCAGCAGACCCCCGGGACGGATATACGAGCAGTACTTC. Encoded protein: CASRPPGRIYEQYF.

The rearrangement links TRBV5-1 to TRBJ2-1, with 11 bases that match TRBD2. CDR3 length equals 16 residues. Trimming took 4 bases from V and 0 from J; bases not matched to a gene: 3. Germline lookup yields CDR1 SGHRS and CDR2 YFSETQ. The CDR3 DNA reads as TGCGCCAGCAGCCCAACTAGCGGGGGCTCCTACAATGAGCAGTTCTTC. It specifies CASSPTSGGSYNEQFF.

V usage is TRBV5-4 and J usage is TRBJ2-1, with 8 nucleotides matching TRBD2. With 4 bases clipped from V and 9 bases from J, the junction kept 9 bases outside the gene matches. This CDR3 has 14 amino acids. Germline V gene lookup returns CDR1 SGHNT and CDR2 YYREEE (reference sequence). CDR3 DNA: TGTGCCAGCAGCCCGGGGGGGCTGATGCTTGAGCAGTTCTTC. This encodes CASSPGGLMLEQFF. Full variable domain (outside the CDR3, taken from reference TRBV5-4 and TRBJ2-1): ETGVTQSPTHLIKTRGQQVTLRCSSQSGHNTVSWYQQALGQGPQFIFQYYREEENGRGNFPPRFSGLQFPNYSSELNVNALELDDSALYLCASSPGGLMLEQFFGPGTRLTVL.

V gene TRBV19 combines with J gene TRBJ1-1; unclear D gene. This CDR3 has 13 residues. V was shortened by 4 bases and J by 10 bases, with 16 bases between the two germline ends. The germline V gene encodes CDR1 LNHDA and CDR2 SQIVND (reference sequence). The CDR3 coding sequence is TGTGCCAGTAGTACTCAGGCTGTAGTGGGAGCTTTCTTT. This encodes CASSTQAVVGAFF.

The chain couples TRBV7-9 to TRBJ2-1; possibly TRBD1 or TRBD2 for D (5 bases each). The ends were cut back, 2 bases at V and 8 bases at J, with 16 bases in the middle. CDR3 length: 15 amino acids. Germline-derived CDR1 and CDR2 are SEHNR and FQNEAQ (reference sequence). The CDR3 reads CASSLYQGVGDEQFF. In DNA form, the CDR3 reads TGTGCCAGCAGCTTATATCAGGGAGTTGGCGATGAGCAGTTCTTC.

Here the CDR3 reads CASSLYSGRPETQYF. In DNA form, the CDR3 reads TGTGCCAGCAGCCTCTACTCAGGGAGGCCAGAGACCCAGTACTTC. The V call is TRBV11-2, the J call TRBJ2-5, with D possibly TRBD2 on 6 matching bases. Germline V gene sequence: CDR1 SGHAT, CDR2 FQNNGV. This CDR3 comprises 15 residues. V was pared by 5 bases and J by 4 bases, with 17 bases between.

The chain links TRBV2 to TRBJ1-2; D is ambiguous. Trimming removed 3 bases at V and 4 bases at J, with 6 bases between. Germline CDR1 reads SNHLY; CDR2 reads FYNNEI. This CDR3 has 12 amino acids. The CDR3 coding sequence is TGTGCCAGCAGTGAGGTGGGCTATGGCTACACCTTC. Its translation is CASSEVGYGYTF.

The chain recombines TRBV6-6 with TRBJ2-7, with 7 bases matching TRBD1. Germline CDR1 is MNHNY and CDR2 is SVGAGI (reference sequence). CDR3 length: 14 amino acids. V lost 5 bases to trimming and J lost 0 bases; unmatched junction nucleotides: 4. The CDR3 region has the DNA TGTGCCAGCAGTCCTTCAGGGGGCTCCTACGAGCAGTACTTC. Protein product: CASSPSGGSYEQYF.

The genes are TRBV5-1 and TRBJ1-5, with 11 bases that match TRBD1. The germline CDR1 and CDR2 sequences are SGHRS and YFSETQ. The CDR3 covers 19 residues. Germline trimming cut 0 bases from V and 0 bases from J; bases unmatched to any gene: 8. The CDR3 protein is CASSLGDRGTKGSNQPQHF. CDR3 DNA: TGCGCCAGCAGCTTGGGGGACAGGGGGACCAAAGGTAGCAATCAGCCCCAGCATTTT. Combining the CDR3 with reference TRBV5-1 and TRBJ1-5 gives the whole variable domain KAGVTQTPRYLIKTRGQQVTLSCSPISGHRSVSWYQQTPGQGLQFLFEYFSETQRNKGNFPGRFSGRQFSNSRSEMNVSTLELGDSALYLCASSLGDRGTKGSNQPQHFGDGTRLSIL.

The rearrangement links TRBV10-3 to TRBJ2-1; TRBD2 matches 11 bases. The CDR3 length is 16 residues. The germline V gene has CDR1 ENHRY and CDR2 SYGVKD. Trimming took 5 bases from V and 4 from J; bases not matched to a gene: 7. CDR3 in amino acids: CAISILLAGEYNEQFF. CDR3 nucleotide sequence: TGTGCCATCAGTATTTTACTAGCGGGGGAGTACAATGAGCAGTTCTTC.

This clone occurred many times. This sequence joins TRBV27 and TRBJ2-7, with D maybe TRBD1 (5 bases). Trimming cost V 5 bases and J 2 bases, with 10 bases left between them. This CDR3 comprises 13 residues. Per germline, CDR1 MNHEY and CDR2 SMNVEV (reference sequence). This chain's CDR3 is CASSPTEAYEQYF. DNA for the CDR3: TGTGCCAGCAGTCCGACAGAAGCCTACGAGCAGTACTTC.

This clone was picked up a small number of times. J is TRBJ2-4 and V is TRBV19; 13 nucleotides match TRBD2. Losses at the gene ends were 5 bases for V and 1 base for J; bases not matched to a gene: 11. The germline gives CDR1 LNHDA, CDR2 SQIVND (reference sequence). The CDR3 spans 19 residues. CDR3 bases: TGTGCCAGTAGTCCCAGCACTAGCGGGAGGGCCGACGCCAAAAACATTCAGTACTTC. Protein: CASSPSTSGRADAKNIQYF.